This T cell receptor (beta chain) is drawn from a study of somatic mutations in cytotoxic T cells in rheumatoid arthritis. About this clone: Its specificity is not known.

Generated by immunoSEQ multiplex PCR, the TCRdb table keeps only in-frame clones and is missing some. Found here are under 30,000 clones, just under 75% of them singletons; the top ten hold approximately 10%. General study points: A slight TRBV07 underrepresentation in rheumatoid arthritis patients was reported without multiple-comparison adjustment. Measured CD8+ T-cell clonality, a value compared between rheumatoid arthritis patients and age-matched healthy controls, did not differ significantly.

From germline, CDR1 is SNHLY and CDR2 FYNNEI. This CDR3 has 14 residues. The V and J ends lost 8 bases and 3 bases, in that order; junction bases with no gene match: 7. Material: CD8+ T cells sorted from blood. The clonotype originates from a young woman in good health. The V and J genes are TRBV2 and TRBJ2-1, with TRBD1 identical over 7 bases. The CDR3 loop reads CASVRDSYYNEQFF. The CDR3 DNA reads as TGTGCCAGCGTCCGGGACAGTTACTACAATGAGCAGTTCTTC.